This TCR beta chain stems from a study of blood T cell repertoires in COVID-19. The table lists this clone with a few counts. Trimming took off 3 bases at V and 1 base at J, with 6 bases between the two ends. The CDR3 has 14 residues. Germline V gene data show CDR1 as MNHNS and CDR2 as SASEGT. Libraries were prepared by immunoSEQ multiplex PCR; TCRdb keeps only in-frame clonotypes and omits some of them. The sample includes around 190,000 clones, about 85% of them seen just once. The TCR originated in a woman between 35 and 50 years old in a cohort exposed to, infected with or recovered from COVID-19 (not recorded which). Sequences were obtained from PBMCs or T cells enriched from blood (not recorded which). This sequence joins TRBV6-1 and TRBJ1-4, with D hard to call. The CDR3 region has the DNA TGTGCCAGCAGTGAGCCGAGAACTAATGAAAAACTGTTTTTT. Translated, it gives CASSEPRTNEKLFF.